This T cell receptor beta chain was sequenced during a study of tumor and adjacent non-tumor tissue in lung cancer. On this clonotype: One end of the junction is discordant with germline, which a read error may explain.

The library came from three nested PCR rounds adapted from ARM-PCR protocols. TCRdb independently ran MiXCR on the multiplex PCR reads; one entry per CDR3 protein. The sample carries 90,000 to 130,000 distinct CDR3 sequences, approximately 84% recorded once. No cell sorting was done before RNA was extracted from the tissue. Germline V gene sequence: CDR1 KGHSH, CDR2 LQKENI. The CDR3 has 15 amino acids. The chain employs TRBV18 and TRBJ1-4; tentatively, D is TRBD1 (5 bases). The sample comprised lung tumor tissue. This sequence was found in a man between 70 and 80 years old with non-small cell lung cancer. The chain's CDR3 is CASSTPEGGDEKLFF. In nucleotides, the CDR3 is TGTGCCAGCTCTACCCCGGAGGGAGGGGATGAAAAACTATTTTTT. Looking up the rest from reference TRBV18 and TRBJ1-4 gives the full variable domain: NAGVMQNPRHLVRRRGQEARLRCSPMKGHSHVYWYRQLPEEGLKFMVYLQKENIIDESGMPKERFSAEFPKEGPSILRIQQVVRGDSAAYFCASSTPEGGDEKLFFGSGTQLSVL.